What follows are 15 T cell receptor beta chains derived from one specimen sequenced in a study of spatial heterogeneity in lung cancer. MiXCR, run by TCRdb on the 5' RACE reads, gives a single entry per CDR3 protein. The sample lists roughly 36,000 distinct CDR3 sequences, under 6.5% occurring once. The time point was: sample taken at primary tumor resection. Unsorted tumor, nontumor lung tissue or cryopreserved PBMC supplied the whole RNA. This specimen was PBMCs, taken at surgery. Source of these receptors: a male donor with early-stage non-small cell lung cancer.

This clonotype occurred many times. CDR3 protein: CSARETSGVFEQFF. The DNA for the CDR3 is TGCAGTGCTAGGGAGACTAGCGGGGTCTTTGAGCAGTTCTTC. The genes are TRBV20-1 and TRBJ2-1; 11 bases are a match to TRBD2. V was clipped by 3 bases and J by 9 bases; unmatched bases: 7. Germline CDR1 DFQATT, CDR2 SNEGSKA (reference sequence). This CDR3 spans 14 amino acids.

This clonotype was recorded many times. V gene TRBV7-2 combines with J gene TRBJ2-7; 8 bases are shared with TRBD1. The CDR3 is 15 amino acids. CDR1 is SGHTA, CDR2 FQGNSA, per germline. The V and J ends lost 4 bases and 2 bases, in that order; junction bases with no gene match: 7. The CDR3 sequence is CASSSSRTGTYEQYF. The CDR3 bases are TGTGCCAGCAGCTCTTCTCGGACAGGGACCTACGAGCAGTACTTC.

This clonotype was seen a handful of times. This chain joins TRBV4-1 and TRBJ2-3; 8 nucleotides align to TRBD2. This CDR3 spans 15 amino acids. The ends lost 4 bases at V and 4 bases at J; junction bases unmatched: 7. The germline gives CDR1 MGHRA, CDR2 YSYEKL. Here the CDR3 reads CASSPGLDDADTQYF. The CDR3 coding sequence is TGCGCCAGCAGCCCGGGACTAGATGACGCAGATACGCAGTATTTT.

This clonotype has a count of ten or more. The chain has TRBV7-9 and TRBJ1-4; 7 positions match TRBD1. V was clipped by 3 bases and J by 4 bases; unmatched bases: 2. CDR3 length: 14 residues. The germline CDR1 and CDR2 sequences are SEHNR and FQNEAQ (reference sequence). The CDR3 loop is CASSLRQGNEKLFF. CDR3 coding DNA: TGTGCCAGCAGCTTGAGACAGGGTAATGAAAAACTGTTTTTT.

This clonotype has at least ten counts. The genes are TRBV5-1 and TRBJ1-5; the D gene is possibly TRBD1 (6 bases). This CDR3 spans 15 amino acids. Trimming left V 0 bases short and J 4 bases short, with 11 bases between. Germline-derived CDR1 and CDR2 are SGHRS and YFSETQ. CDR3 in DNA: TGCGCCAGCAGCTTGGAGGGGGGGCCTAATCAGCCCCAGCATTTT. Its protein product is CASSLEGGPNQPQHF.

The CDR3 DNA reads as TGCGCCAGCATGATGGGATTCACAGATACGCAGTATTTT. Translating gives CASMMGFTDTQYF. The chain employs TRBV10-2 and TRBJ2-3; the D is unclear. V was clipped by 7 bases and J by 2 bases, with 10 bases between them. The CDR3 has 13 residues. Germline V lookup: CDR1 WSHSY, CDR2 SAAADI.

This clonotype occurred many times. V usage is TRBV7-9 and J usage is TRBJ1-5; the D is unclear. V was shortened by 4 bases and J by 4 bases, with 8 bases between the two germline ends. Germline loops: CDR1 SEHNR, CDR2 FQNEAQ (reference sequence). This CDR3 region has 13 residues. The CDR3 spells CASSSDGNQPQHF. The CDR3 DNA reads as TGTGCCAGCAGCTCGGACGGTAATCAGCCCCAGCATTTT. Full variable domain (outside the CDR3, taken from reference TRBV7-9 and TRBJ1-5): DTGVSQNPRHKITKRGQNVTFRCDPISEHNRLYWYRQTLGQGPEFLTYFQNEAQLEKSRLLSDRFSAERPKGSFSTLEIQRTEQGDSAMYLCASSSDGNQPQHFGDGTRLSIL.

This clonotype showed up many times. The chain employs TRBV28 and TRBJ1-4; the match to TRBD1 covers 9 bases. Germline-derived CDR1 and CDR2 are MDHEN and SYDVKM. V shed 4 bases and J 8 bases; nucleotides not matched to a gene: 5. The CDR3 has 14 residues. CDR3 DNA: TGTGCCAGCAGTTCACAGGGGGCTCAGGAAAAACTGTTTTTT. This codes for CASSSQGAQEKLFF.

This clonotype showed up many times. For the CDR3, the DNA is TGTGCCAGCAGTGTACTTCGCCTTTCGCACAACGTCCTGACTTTC. Protein: CASSVLRLSHNVLTF. The gene calls are TRBV28 and TRBJ2-6; D ambiguous. The length of the CDR3 is 15 residues. Trimming cost V 5 bases and J 9 bases, with 17 bases left between them. CDR1 and CDR2 from the germline V gene are MDHEN and SYDVKM.

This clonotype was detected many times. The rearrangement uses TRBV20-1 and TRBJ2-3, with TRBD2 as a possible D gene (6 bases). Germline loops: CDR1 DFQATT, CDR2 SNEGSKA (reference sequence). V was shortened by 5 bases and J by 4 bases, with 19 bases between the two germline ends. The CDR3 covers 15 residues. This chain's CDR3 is CSAPRGGVRADTQYF. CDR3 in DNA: TGCAGTGCTCCCCGGGGCGGGGTAAGAGCAGATACGCAGTATTTT.

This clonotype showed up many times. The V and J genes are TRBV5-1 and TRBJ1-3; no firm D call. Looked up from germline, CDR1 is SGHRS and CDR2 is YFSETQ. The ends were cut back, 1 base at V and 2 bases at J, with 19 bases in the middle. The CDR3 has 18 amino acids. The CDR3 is CASSLRGRAARTGNTIYF. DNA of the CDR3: TGCGCCAGCAGCTTGAGAGGGAGGGCCGCCAGGACTGGAAACACCATATATTTT.

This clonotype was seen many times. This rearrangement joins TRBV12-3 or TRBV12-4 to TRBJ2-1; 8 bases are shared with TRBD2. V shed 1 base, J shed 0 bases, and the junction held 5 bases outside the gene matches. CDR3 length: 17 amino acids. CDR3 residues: CASSLGGLVFSYNEQFF. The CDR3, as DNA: TGTGCCAGCAGTTTAGGGGGACTAGTTTTCTCCTACAATGAGCAGTTCTTC.

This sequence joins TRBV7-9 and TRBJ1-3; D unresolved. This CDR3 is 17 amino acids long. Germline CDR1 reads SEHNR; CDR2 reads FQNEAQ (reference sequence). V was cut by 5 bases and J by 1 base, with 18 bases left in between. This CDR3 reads CASSSLLRKSSGNTIYF. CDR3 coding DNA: TGTGCCAGCAGCAGTTTACTAAGGAAGTCGTCTGGAAACACCATATATTTT.

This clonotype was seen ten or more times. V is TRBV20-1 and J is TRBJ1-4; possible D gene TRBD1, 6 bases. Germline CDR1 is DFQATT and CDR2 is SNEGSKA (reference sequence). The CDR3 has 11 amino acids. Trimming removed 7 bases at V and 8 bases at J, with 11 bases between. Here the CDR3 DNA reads TGCAGTGGGACAGATAACGAAAAACTGTTTTTT. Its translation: CSGTDNEKLFF.

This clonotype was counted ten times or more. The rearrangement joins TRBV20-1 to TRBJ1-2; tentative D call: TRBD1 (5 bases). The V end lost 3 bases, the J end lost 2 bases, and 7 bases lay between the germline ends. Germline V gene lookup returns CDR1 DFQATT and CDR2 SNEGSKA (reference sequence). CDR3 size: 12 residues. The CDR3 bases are TGCAGTGCTAGTGGGGGGAACTATGGCTACACCTTC. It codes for CSASGGNYGYTF.